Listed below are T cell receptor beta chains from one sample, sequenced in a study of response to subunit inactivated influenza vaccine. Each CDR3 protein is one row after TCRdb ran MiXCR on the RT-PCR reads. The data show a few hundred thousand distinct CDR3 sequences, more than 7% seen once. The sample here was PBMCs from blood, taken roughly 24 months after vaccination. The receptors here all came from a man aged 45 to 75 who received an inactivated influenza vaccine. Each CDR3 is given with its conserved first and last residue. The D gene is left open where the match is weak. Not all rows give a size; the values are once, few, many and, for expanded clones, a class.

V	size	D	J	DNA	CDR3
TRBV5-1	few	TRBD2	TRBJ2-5	TGCGCCAGCAGACTTAGCGGGGACCTAAGTGAGACCCAGTACTTC	CASRLSGDLSETQYF
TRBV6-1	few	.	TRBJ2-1	TGTGCCAGCAGTGGGGGTAACAACAATGAGCAGTTCTTC	CASSGGNNNEQFF
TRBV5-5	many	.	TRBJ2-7	TGTGCCAGCAGCTTGGTCATCCGACAGGGGACTACCTACGAGCAGTACTTC	CASSLVIRQGTTYEQYF
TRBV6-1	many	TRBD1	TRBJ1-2	TGTGCCAGCAGACACGGGACAGGGGGAGAGGGCTATGGCTACACCTTC	CASRHGTGGEGYGYTF
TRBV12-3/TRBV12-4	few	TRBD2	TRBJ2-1	TGTGCCAGCAGCCGGGGGACTAGCGGGTTCAATGAGCAGTTCTTC	CASSRGTSGFNEQFF
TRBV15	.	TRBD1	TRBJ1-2	TGTGCCACCAGCAGATACCAGACAGGGGTCGATGGCTACACCTTC	CATSRYQTGVDGYTF
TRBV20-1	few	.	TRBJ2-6	TGCAGTGCTCGCTCGGACAGCCTCTCTGGGGCCAACGTCCTGACTTTC	CSARSDSLSGANVLTF
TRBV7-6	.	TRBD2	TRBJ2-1	TGTGCCAGCAGCTTAGGGGCAGCGGGAGGGCCGAACTACAATGAGCAGTTCTTC	CASSLGAAGGPNYNEQFF
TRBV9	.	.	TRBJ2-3	TGTGCCAGCAGCGGGGGACTGCGAGATACGCAGTATTTT	CASSGGLRDTQYF
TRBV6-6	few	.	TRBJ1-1	TGTGCCAGCATTCGGACTGGGAACACTGAAGCTTTCTTT	CASIRTGNTEAFF
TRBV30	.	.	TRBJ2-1	TGTGCCTGGAGTAACAGAGGGGGGGGCTACAATGAGCAGTTCTTC	CAWSNRGGGYNEQFF
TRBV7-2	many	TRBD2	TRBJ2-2	TGTGCCAGCAGCCCCTCAGCGGGAGTAGCCGGGGAGCTGTTTTTT	CASSPSAGVAGELFF
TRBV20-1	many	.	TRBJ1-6	TGCAGTGCTAGAATAGGGGGGGCCTATAATTCACCCCTCCACTTT	CSARIGGAYNSPLHF
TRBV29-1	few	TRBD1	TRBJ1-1	TGCAGCGCACAGGCGCCAGGGGGTGGAGCTTTCTTT	CSAQAPGGGAFF
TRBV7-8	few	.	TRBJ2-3	TGTGCCAGCAGCTTTCTGGCTAGCGAGACAGATACGCAGTATTTT	CASSFLASETDTQYF
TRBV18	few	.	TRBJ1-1	TGTGCCAGCTCACCAACGGTTAAGGGGGGGAACACTGAAGCTTTCTTT	CASSPTVKGGNTEAFF
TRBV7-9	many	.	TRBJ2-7	TGTGCCAGCAGCTTAAAGGTTTTCCCCTACGAGCAGTACTTC	CASSLKVFPYEQYF
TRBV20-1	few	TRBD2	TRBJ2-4	TGCAGTGCTCCCGTCGGGGGAGGGAAAAACATTCAGTACTTC	CSAPVGGGKNIQYF
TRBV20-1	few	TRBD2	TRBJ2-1	TGCAGTGCTACCGGGACTAGCGGGAGTGGAGGGCAGTTCTTC	CSATGTSGSGGQFF
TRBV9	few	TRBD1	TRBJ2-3	TGTGCCAGCAGCGCAAACACAGGGGGCACAGATACGCAGTATTTT	CASSANTGGTDTQYF